Presented here are 7 T cell receptor beta chains from one specimen sequenced in a study of shared clonotypes between healthy human individuals. Only in-frame clones appear in the TCRdb table, and some are missing; sequencing was by immunoSEQ multiplex PCR. The sample has about 2.1 million clones; around 95% are singletons. Naive CD8 cells were CD45RO-negative, positively selected for CCR7, excluding terminally differentiated effector memory CD45RA+ cells. Material: naive CD8+ T cells from PBMCs. The receptor source for this set is a man younger than 35 in good health. Some clones in this sample may be carry-over from other donors' samples.

Of note for this clone: Other nucleotide sequences in the sample specify the same CDR3. The chain recombines TRBV6-5 with TRBJ1-5; 8 nucleotides align to TRBD1. CDR1 MNHEY and CDR2 SVGAGI come from the germline V gene. V dropped 5 bases and J dropped 4; count of bases not matched to a gene: 7. CDR3 length: 15 residues. The CDR3 protein is CASSPLRQGNQPQHF. CDR3 nucleotide sequence: TGTGCCAGCAGTCCACTACGACAGGGGAATCAGCCCCAGCATTTT.

The CDR3 nucleotides read TGTGCCAGCAGAGGCCGGACAGTTTATGGCTACACCTTC. It is translated as CASRGRTVYGYTF. The V gene is TRBV11-2, the J gene TRBJ1-2; possible D gene TRBD1, 6 bases. The V gene lost 6 bases and the J gene lost 5 bases, with 13 bases spanning the gap. Germline CDR1 SGHAT, CDR2 FQNNGV. The CDR3 loop spans 13 amino acids.

The genes are TRBV18 and TRBJ2-3; 13 bases are shared with TRBD2. With 0 bases clipped from V and 2 bases from J, the junction kept 2 bases outside the gene matches. Germline V gives CDR1 KGHSH, CDR2 LQKENI. This CDR3 is built from 17 residues. The CDR3 sequence is CASSPPGLAGLTDTQYF. The CDR3 DNA reads as TGTGCCAGCTCACCACCGGGACTAGCGGGACTCACAGATACGCAGTATTTT.

V and J are TRBV4-1 and TRBJ2-5; D is uncertain. The CDR3 runs to 14 residues. Germline values: CDR1 MGHRA, CDR2 YSYEKL. V dropped 1 base and J dropped 5 bases, with 11 bases sitting between them. Written as DNA, the CDR3 is TGCGCCAGCAGCCAAGGATGGCCCTACGAGACCCAGTACTTC. Residues: CASSQGWPYETQYF.

CDR3 bases: TGTGCCAGCAGTCGAGATCTTCAGGACTATGGCTACACCTTC. It is translated as CASSRDLQDYGYTF. This chain connects TRBV28 to TRBJ1-2; D unresolved. Germline values: CDR1 MDHEN, CDR2 SYDVKM. V dropped 5 bases and J dropped 3 bases, with 13 bases sitting between them. The length of the CDR3 is 14 residues.

The chain is built from TRBV6-1 and TRBJ1-1; the D gene is possibly TRBD1 (5 bases). Germline V lookup: CDR1 MNHNS, CDR2 SASEGT. The V and J ends lost 7 bases and 4 bases respectively, with 13 bases between them. CDR3 size: 13 residues. The CDR3 spells CASMWSGSTEAFF. The CDR3 DNA follows: TGTGCCAGCATGTGGTCAGGGAGCACTGAAGCTTTCTTT.

The chain uses TRBV6-5 and TRBJ2-7, with a weak D call TRBD1 (5 bases). Germline values: CDR1 MNHEY, CDR2 SVGAGI. Between the trimmed V and J ends, which lost 9 bases and 4 bases, there was a span of 10 bases. There are 11 residues in the CDR3. CDR3 loop: CASRGGYEQYF. Written as DNA, the CDR3 is TGTGCCAGTAGGGGCGGTTACGAGCAGTACTTC.